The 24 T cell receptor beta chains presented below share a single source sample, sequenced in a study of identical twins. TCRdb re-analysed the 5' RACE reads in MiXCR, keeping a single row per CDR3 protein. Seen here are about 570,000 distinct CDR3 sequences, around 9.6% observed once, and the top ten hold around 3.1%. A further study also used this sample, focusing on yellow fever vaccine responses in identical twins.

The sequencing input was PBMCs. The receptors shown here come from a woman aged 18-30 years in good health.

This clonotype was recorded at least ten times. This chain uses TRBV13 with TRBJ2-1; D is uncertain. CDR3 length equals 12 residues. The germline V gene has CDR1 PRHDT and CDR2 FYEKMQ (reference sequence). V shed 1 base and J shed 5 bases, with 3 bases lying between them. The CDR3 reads CASSLVHNEQFF. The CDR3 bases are TGTGCCAGCAGCTTAGTGCACAATGAGCAGTTCTTC.

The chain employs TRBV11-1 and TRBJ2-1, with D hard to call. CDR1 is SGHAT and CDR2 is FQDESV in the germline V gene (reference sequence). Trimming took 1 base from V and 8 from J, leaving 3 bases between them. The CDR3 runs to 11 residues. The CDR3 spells CASSLVHEQFF. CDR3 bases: TGTGCCAGCAGCTTAGTCCATGAGCAGTTCTTC.

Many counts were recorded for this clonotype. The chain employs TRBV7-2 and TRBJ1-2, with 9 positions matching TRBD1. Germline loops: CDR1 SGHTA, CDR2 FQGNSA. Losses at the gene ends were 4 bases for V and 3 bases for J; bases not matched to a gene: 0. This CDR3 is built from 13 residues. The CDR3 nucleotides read TGTGCCAGCAGCTGGACAGGGGACTATGGCTACACCTTC. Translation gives CASSWTGDYGYTF.

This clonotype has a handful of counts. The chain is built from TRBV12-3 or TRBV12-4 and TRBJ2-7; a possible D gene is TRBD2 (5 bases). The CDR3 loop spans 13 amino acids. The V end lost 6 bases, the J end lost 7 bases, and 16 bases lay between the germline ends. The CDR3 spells CASRLGAGSEQYF. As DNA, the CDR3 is TGTGCCAGCAGACTGGGAGCCGGTAGTGAGCAGTACTTC.

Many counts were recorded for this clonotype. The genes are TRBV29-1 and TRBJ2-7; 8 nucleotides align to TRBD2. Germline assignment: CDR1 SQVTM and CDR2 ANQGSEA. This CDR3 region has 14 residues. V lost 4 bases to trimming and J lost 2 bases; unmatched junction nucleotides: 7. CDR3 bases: TGCAGCGTTGTGGTACGGGAGGGGGCCTACGAGCAGTACTTC. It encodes CSVVVREGAYEQYF.

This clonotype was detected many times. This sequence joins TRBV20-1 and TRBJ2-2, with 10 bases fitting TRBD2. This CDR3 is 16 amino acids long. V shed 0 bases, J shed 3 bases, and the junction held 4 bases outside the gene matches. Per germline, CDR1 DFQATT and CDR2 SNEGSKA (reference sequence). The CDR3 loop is CSARDAGTSDTGELFF. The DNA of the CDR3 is TGCAGTGCTAGAGATGCCGGGACTAGCGACACCGGGGAGCTGTTTTTT.

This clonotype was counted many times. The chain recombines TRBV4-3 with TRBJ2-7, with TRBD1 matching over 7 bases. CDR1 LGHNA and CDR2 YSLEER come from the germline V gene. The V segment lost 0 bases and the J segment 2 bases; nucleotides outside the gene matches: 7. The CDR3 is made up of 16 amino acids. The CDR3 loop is CASSQDHPQGTYEQYF. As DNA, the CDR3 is TGCGCCAGCAGCCAAGACCACCCACAGGGGACCTACGAGCAGTACTTC.

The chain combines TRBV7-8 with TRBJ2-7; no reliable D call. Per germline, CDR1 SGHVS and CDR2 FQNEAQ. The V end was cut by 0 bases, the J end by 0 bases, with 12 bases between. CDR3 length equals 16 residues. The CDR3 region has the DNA TGTGCCAGCAGCTTAGCGATAACAGCCACCTCCTACGAGCAGTACTTC. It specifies CASSLAITATSYEQYF.

CDR3 protein: CASSYRLGENTEAFF. The DNA of the CDR3 is TGTGCCAGCAGCTACCGCTTAGGTGAAAACACTGAAGCTTTCTTT. The chain couples TRBV7-2 to TRBJ1-1; D unclear. Per the germline V gene, CDR1 is SGHTA and CDR2 is FQGNSA. Trimming removed 4 bases at V and 2 bases at J, with 14 bases between. This CDR3 region has 15 residues.

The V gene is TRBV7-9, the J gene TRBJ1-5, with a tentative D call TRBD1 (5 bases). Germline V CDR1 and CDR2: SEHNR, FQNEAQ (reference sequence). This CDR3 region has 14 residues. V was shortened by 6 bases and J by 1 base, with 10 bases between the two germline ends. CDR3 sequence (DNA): TGTGCCAGCAGGTATCAGGGAAGCAATCAGCCCCAGCATTTT. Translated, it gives CASRYQGSNQPQHF.

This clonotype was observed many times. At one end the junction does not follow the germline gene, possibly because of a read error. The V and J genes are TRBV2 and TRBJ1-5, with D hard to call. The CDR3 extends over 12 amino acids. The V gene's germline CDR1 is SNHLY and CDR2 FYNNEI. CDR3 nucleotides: TGTGCCAGCAGGGAAGACAATCAGCCCCAGCATTTT. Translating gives CASREDNQPQHF.

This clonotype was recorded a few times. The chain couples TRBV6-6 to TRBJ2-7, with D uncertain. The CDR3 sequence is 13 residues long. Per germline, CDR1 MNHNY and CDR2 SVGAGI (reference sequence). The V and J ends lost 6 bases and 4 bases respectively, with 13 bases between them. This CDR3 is CASSRLQGYEQYF. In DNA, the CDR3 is TGTGCCAGCAGCCGACTTCAAGGATACGAGCAGTACTTC.

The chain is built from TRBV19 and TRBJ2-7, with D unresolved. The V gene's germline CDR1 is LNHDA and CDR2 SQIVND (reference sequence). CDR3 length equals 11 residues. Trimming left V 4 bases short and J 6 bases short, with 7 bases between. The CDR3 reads CASSRMGEQYF. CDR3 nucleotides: TGTGCCAGTAGTAGGATGGGCGAGCAGTACTTC.

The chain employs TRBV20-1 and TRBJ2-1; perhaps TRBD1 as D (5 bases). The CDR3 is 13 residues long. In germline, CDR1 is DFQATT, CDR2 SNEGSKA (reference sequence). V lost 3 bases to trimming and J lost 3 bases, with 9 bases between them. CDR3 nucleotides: TGCAGTGCTAGCAAGGGGAACTACAATGAGCAGTTCTTC. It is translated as CSASKGNYNEQFF.

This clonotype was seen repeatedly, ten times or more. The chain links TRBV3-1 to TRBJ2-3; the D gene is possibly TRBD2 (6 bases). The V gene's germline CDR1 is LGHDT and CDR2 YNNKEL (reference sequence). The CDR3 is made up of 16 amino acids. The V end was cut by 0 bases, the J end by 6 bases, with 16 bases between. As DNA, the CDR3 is TGTGCCAGCAGCCAAGAAAGACAACACCGGGGGGATACGCAGTATTTT. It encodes CASSQERQHRGDTQYF.

The CDR3 coding sequence is TGTGCCAGCAGCTTAGGACTGGGGGCGAAAACCGTTCTTAACAACGCTTCTGGGGCCAACGTCCTGACTTTC. It translates to CASSLGLGAKTVLNNASGANVLTF. This chain links TRBV13 with TRBJ2-6; TRBD1 is a possible D gene (6 bases). The CDR3 has 24 amino acids. Germline V gene data show CDR1 as PRHDT and CDR2 as FYEKMQ (reference sequence). Trimming stripped 0 bases from V and 1 base from J, with 31 bases between.

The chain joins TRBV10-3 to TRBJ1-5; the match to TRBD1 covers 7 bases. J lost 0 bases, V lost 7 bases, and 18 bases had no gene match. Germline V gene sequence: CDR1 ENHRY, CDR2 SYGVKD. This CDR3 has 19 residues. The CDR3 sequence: CAIKGGLSGGEYSNQPQHF. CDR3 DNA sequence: TGTGCCATCAAGGGCGGGTTATCAGGGGGAGAGTATAGCAATCAGCCCCAGCATTTT.

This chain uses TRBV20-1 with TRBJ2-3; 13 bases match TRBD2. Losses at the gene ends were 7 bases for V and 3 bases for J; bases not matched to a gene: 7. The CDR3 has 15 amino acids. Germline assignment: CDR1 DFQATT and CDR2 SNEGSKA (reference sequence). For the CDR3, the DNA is TGCAGTGTTCCCCGACTAGCGGGAGGAACAGATACGCAGTATTTT. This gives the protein CSVPRLAGGTDTQYF.

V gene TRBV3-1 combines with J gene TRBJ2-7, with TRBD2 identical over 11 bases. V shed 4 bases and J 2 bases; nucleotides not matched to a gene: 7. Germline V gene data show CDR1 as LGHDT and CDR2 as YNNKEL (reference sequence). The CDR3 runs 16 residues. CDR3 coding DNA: TGTGCCAGCAGCCGGGGACTAGCGGCCGCAACCTACGAGCAGTACTTC. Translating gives CASSRGLAAATYEQYF.

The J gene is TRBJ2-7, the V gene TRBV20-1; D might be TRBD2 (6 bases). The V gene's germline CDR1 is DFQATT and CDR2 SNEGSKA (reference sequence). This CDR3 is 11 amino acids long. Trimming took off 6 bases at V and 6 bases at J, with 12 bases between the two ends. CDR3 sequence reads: CSATTSSEQYF. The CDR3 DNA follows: TGCAGTGCCACTACTAGCTCCGAGCAGTACTTC.

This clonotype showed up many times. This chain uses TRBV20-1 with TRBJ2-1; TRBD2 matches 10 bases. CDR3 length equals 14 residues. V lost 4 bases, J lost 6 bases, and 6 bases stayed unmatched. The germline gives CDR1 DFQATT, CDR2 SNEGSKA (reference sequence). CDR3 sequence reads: CSAISGRAGNEQFF. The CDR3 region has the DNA TGCAGTGCTATCAGCGGGAGGGCAGGCAATGAGCAGTTCTTC.

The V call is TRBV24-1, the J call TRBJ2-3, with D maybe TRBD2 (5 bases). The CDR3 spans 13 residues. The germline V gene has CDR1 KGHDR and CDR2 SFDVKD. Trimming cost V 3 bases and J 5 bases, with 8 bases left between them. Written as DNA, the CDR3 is TGTGCCACCAGTGATCGGACTCTAGATACGCAGTATTTT. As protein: CATSDRTLDTQYF.

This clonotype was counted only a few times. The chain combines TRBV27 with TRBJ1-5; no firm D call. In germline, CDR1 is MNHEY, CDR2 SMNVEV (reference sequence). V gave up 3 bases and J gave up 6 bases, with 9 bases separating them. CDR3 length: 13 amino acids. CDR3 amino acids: CASSFRGSQPQHF. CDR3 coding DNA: TGTGCCAGCAGTTTTCGGGGAAGTCAGCCCCAGCATTTT.

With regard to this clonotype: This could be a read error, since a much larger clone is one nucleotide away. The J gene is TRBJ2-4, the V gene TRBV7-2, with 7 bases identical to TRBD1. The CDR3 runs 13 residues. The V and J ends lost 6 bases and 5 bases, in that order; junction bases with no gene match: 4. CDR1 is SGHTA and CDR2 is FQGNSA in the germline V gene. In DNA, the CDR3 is TGTGCCAGCAGTCTAGGGACAGAAAACATTCAGTACTTC. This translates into CASSLGTENIQYF. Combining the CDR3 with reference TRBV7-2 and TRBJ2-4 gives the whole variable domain GAGVSQSPSNKVTEKGKDVELRCDPISGHTALYWYRQSLGQGLEFLIYFQGNSAPDKSGLPSDRFSAERTGGSVSTLTIQRTQQEDSAVYLCASSLGTENIQYFGAGTRLSVL.